The 20 T cell receptor beta chains in this list originate from one sample, sequenced in a study of cytomegalovirus exposure and HLA in healthy donors. PCR employed 60 Vbeta and 13 Jbeta primers. The method was immunoSEQ multiplex PCR; TCRdb's version includes in-frame clones alone and lacks a portion of them. Among about 77,000 clones listed, 75% to 85% were seen once. Material for sequencing was PBMCs. All receptors come from a man between 35 and 55 years old in good health and CMV-seronegative.

The chain carries TRBV6-1 and TRBJ1-5; D is possibly TRBD1 (6 bases). Germline V CDR1 and CDR2: MNHNS, SASEGT. Trimming removed 5 bases at V and 7 bases at J, with 15 bases between. The CDR3 runs to 14 residues. DNA for the CDR3: TGTGCCAGCAGTACCACAGGGAGTAGCCAGCCCCAGCATTTT. This codes for CASSTTGSSQPQHF.

This sequence joins TRBV27 and TRBJ1-6; 9 positions agree with TRBD1. The CDR3 loop spans 17 amino acids. Germline CDR1 and CDR2: MNHEY and SMNVEV (reference sequence). V trimming: 7 bases; J trimming: 2 bases; junction bases outside the gene matches: 9. In nucleotides, the CDR3 is TGTGCCAGCACCGGGACAGGGACGTGGACCTATAATTCACCCCTCCACTTT. Amino acids: CASTGTGTWTYNSPLHF.

This clone was counted a single time. The J gene is TRBJ2-3, the V gene TRBV7-3; maybe TRBD1 (6 bases). The CDR3 totals 17 residues. Germline assignment: CDR1 SGHTA and CDR2 FQGTGA. Trimming left V 4 bases short and J 1 base short, with 18 bases between. The CDR3 DNA is TGTGCCAGCAGCTCAAACACAGGGATTCGGGGCACAGATACGCAGTATTTT. Protein sequence: CASSSNTGIRGTDTQYF.

The V and J genes are TRBV5-1 and TRBJ1-1, with TRBD1 matching over 8 bases. V lost 3 bases and J lost 3; bases outside the gene matches: 10. The germline gives CDR1 SGHRS, CDR2 YFSETQ. This CDR3 spans 16 amino acids. The CDR3 DNA follows: TGCGCCAGCAGCTGGGACCGACAGGGGACCGACACTGAAGCTTTCTTT. It encodes CASSWDRQGTDTEAFF.

In its sample, this clone was seen once. This sequence joins TRBV7-9 and TRBJ1-3; no reliable D call. Trimming pared 8 bases from V and 9 bases from J, leaving 11 bases between. Per the germline V gene, CDR1 is SEHNR and CDR2 is FQNEAQ (reference sequence). The CDR3 length is 11 residues. The CDR3 nucleotides are TGTGCCAGCCAATTGGAGAGCACCATATATTTT. Encoded protein: CASQLESTIYF.

This rearrangement joins TRBV30 to TRBJ1-2, with TRBD1 identical over 7 bases. Germline lookup yields CDR1 GTSNPN and CDR2 SVGIG (reference sequence). Trimming took 4 bases from V and 8 from J; bases not matched to a gene: 13. The CDR3 runs to 14 residues. The CDR3 spells CAWTSGTASYGYTF. DNA for the CDR3: TGTGCCTGGACCTCCGGGACAGCCAGCTACGGCTACACCTTC.

This clone was seen only once. DNA of the CDR3: TGCGCCAGCCAACAGCAGGGGGCTCGGGAAGCTTTCTTT. This translates into CASQQQGAREAFF. This rearrangement joins TRBV10-2 to TRBJ1-1; 8 bases are a match to TRBD1. Germline CDR1 reads WSHSY; CDR2 reads SAAADI. The V and J ends lost 8 bases and 8 bases, in that order; junction bases with no gene match: 10. The CDR3 extends over 13 amino acids.

The chain is built from TRBV10-3 and TRBJ2-5, with D tentatively TRBD1 (6 bases). Germline V CDR1 and CDR2: ENHRY, SYGVKD. This CDR3 has 13 residues. Trimming cost V 5 bases and J 2 bases, with 9 bases left between them. CDR3 in amino acids: CAISSGTQETQYF. The CDR3 DNA reads as TGTGCCATCAGTTCCGGGACACAAGAGACCCAGTACTTC.

This clone occurred once. The gene calls are TRBV28 and TRBJ1-1; D is unclear. V was cut by 6 bases and J by 11 bases, with 16 bases left in between. The CDR3 has 12 residues. Germline CDR1 is MDHEN and CDR2 is SYDVKM. This CDR3 reads CASRPWARTAFF. Here the CDR3 DNA reads TGTGCCAGCAGACCCTGGGCCCGAACGGCTTTCTTT.

DNA for the CDR3: TGTGCCAGCAGCTTGAGGTGGCGCGGGGCAACTAATGAAAAACTGTTTTTT. This sequence encodes CASSLRWRGATNEKLFF. The chain recombines TRBV7-2 with TRBJ1-4; D not certain. Deletions cut 3 bases from V and 0 bases from J, with 14 bases between. The length of the CDR3 is 17 residues. Germline CDR1 reads SGHTA; CDR2 reads FQGNSA.

The rearrangement links TRBV5-1 to TRBJ1-2; D unclear. The CDR3 is 12 amino acids. The germline gives CDR1 SGHRS, CDR2 YFSETQ. The V end lost 4 bases, the J end lost 4 bases, and 8 bases lay between the germline ends. The CDR3 loop reads CASSEGAYGYTF. CDR3 DNA: TGCGCCAGCAGCGAGGGAGCCTATGGCTACACCTTC.

As concerns this clone: Germline is not matched at one junction end, which may reflect a read error. The rearrangement uses TRBV28 and TRBJ1-2, with D unclear. Germline values: CDR1 MDHEN, CDR2 SYDVKM. The length of the CDR3 is 14 residues. The CDR3: CASSFSTPNYGYPF. The DNA of the CDR3 is TGTGCCAGCAGTTTCTCGACCCCCAACTATGGCTACCCCTTC.

V gene TRBV5-1 combines with J gene TRBJ2-5, with D uncertain. The J call could be wrong; TRBJ2-7 is a better fit for the DNA end. Per the germline V gene, CDR1 is SGHRS and CDR2 is YFSETQ. The CDR3 covers 13 residues. This CDR3 is CASSLVPGNEQYF. In nucleotides, the CDR3 is TGCGCCAGCAGCTTGGTGCCAGGTAACGAGCAGTACTTC.

The gene calls are TRBV12-5 and TRBJ2-3, with 7 bases lining up with TRBD1. Germline trimming cut 7 bases from V and 6 bases from J; bases unmatched to any gene: 7. CDR3 length: 13 amino acids. Germline CDR1 reads LGHNT; CDR2 reads FRNRAP. The CDR3 reads CASVDRPLDTQYF. The CDR3 bases are TGTGCTAGTGTGGACAGGCCTTTGGATACGCAGTATTTT.

The V and J genes are TRBV7-2 and TRBJ2-1; 8 bases line up with TRBD1. Germline CDR1 SGHTA, CDR2 FQGNSA. This CDR3 comprises 15 residues. J was trimmed by 7 bases and V by 1 base; bases with no gene match: 6. The CDR3 is CASSLEGQGWNEQFF. The CDR3 DNA sequence: TGTGCCAGCAGCTTAGAAGGACAGGGTTGGAATGAGCAGTTCTTC. The full variable domain, in which reference TRBV7-2 and TRBJ2-1 provide the parts outside the CDR3, is GAGVSQSPSNKVTEKGKDVELRCDPISGHTALYWYRQSLGQGLEFLIYFQGNSAPDKSGLPSDRFSAERTGGSVSTLTIQRTQQEDSAVYLCASSLEGQGWNEQFFGPGTRLTVL.

The chain couples TRBV18 to TRBJ1-3; 7 bases agree with TRBD1. CDR1 is KGHSH, CDR2 LQKENI, per germline. The J segment lost 4 bases and the V segment lost 3 bases, leaving 6 bases of the junction unmatched. This CDR3 has 15 amino acids. CDR3 sequence: CASSPNRGIGNTIYF. The CDR3 region has the DNA TGTGCCAGCTCACCCAACAGGGGCATCGGAAACACCATATATTTT.

This chain connects TRBV4-1 to TRBJ1-5, with D possibly TRBD1 on 5 matching bases. Germline lookup yields CDR1 MGHRA and CDR2 YSYEKL. The CDR3 has 15 residues. V lost 2 bases and J 5 bases, leaving 13 bases between the germline ends. CDR3 sequence (DNA): TGCGCCAGCAGCCAAAGGGTTACGGGGGATCAGCCCCAGCATTTT. This codes for CASSQRVTGDQPQHF.

The V and J genes are TRBV28 and TRBJ1-2; possible D gene TRBD1, 5 bases. Per the germline V gene, CDR1 is MDHEN and CDR2 is SYDVKM. The V and J ends lost 2 bases and 4 bases respectively, with 11 bases between them. This CDR3 region has 14 residues. The CDR3 protein is CASSLRAGGYGYTF. In DNA form, the CDR3 reads TGTGCCAGCAGTTTACGAGCGGGGGGCTATGGCTACACCTTC.

The J gene is TRBJ1-6, the V gene TRBV11-2; possible D gene TRBD1, 5 bases. Trimming removed 1 base from V and 0 bases from J, with 10 bases in between. The germline gives CDR1 SGHAT, CDR2 FQNNGV. The CDR3 is 17 residues long. In DNA, the CDR3 is TGTGCCAGCAGCTTAGTGGGCAGGGTCTCCTATAATTCACCCCTCCACTTT. Its translation: CASSLVGRVSYNSPLHF.

The chain carries TRBV4-1 and TRBJ1-1; D is ambiguous. CDR3 length: 11 amino acids. From germline, CDR1 is MGHRA and CDR2 YSYEKL. The germline V and J ends were trimmed by 8 bases and 1 base, with 5 bases remaining between them. CDR3 DNA: TGCGCCAGCTCCCAGAACACTGAAGCTTTCTTT. This codes for CASSQNTEAFF.